This T cell receptor (beta chain) was profiled in a study of blood T cell repertoires in COVID-19. The overall study: Samples taken during acute and convalescent COVID-19 were collected in the United States, Italy and Spain. Nucleic acid was either cDNA or gDNA, and it came from T cells, B-cell-depleted T cells, or PBMCs.

Per the authors' pipeline: Scientists estimated how many nucleated cells there were by amplifying reference gene primers. TCRdb keeps only in-frame clones here, not all; method: immunoSEQ multiplex PCR. V and J calls and clone size come straight from that table; D and trimming were deduced from the DNA. The data show roughly 230,000 clones, around 89% seen once. The CDR3 runs 15 residues. The V gene lost 2 bases and the J gene lost 0 bases, with 8 bases spanning the gap. Germline loops: CDR1 ENHRY, CDR2 SYGVKD. What was sequenced was peripheral blood. This TCR was sampled from a man aged 70-80 years with acute or convalescent COVID-19. The V gene is TRBV10-3, the J gene TRBJ1-5; maybe TRBD1 (5 bases). As DNA, the CDR3 is TGTGCCATCAGTGAGGGGGCGGATAGCAATCAGCCCCAGCATTTT. Protein: CAISEGADSNQPQHF.